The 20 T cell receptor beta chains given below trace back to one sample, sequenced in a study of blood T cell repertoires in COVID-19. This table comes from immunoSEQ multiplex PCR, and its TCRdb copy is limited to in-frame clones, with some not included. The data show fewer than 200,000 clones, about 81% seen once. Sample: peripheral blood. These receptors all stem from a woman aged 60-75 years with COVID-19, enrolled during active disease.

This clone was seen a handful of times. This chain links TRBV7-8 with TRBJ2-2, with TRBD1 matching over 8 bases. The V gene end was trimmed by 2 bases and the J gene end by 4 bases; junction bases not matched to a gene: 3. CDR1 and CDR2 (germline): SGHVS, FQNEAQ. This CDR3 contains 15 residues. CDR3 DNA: TGTGCCAGCAGCTTACAGGGGGCGGGCACCGGGGAGCTGTTTTTT. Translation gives CASSLQGAGTGELFF.

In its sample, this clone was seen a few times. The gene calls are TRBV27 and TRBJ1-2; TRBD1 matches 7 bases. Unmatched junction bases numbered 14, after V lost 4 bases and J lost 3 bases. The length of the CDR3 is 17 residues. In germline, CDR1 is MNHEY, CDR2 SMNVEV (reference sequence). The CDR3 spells CASSSTGAPALDYGYTF. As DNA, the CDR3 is TGTGCCAGCAGTTCCACAGGGGCGCCGGCGCTCGACTATGGCTACACCTTC.

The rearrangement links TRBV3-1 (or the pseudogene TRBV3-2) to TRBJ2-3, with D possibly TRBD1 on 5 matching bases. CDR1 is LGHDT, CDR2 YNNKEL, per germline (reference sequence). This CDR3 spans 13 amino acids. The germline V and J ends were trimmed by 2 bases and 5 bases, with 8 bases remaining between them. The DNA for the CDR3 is TGTGCCAGCAGCCAACCTCAGGGAGATACGCAGTATTTT. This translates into CASSQPQGDTQYF.

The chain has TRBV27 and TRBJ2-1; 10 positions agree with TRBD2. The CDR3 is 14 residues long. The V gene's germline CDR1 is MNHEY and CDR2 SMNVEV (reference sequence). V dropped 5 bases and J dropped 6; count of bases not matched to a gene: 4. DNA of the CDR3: TGTGCCAGCAGTCTAGCGGGAGCTCTCAATGAGCAGTTCTTC. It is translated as CASSLAGALNEQFF.

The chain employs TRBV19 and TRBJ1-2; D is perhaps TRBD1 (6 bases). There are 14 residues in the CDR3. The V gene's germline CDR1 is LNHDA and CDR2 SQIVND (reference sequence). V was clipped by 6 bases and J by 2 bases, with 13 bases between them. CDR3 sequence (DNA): TGTGCCAGTAGCCGGACAGACCTCAACTATGGCTACACCTTC. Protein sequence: CASSRTDLNYGYTF.

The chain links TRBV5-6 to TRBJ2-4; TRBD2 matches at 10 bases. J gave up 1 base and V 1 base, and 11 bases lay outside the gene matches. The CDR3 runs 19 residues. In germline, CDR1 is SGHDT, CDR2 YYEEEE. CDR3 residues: CASSLRLAGLPLAKNIQYF. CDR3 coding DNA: TGTGCCAGCAGCTTGAGACTAGCGGGCCTTCCTCTCGCCAAAAACATTCAGTACTTC.

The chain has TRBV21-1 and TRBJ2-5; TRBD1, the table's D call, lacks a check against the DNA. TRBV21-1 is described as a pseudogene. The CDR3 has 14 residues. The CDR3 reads CASSGGTGIQTQYF. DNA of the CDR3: TGTGCCAGCAGCGGGGGGACAGGGATTCAGACCCAGTACTTC.

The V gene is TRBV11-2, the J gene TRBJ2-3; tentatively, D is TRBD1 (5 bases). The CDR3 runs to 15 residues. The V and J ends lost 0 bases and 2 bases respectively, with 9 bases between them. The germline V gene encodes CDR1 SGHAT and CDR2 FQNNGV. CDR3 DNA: TGTGCCAGCAGCTTAGATCAGGGATACACAGATACGCAGTATTTT. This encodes CASSLDQGYTDTQYF.

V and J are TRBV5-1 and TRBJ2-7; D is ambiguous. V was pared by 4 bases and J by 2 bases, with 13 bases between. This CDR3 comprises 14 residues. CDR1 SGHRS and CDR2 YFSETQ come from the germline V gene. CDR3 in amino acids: CASSLRLGAYEQYF. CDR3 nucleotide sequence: TGCGCCAGCAGCCTCCGACTGGGTGCCTACGAGCAGTACTTC.

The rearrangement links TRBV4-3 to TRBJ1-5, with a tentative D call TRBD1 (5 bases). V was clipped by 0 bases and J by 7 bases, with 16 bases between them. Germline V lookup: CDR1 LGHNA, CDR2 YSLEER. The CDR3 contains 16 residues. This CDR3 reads CASSQDPGVINQPQHF. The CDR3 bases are TGCGCCAGCAGCCAAGACCCGGGGGTTATCAACCAGCCCCAGCATTTT.

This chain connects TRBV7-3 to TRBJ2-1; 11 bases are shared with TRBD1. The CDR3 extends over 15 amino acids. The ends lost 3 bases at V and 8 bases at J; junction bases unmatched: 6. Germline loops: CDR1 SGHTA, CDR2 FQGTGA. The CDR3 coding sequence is TGTGCCAGCAGCTTGGGACAGGGGGATGGCGATGAGCAGTTCTTC. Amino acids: CASSLGQGDGDEQFF.

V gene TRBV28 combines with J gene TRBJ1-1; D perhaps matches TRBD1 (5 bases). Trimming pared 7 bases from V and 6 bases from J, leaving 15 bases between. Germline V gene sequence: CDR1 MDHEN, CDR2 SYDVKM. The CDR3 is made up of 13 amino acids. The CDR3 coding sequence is TGTGCCAGCAATCCGCAGGGAAGACCTGAAGCTTTCTTT. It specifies CASNPQGRPEAFF.

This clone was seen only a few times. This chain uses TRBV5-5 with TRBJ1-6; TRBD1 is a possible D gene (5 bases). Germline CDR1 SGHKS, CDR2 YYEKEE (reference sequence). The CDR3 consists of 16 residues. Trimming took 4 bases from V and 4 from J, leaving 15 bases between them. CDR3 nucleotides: TGTGCCAGCAGCCCCGGAGGGGCAGTTTATAATTCACCCCTCCACTTT. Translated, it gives CASSPGGAVYNSPLHF.

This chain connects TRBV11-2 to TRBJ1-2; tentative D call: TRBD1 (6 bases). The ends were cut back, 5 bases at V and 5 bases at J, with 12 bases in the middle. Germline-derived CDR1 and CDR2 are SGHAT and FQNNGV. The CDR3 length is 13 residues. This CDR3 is CASSPDRIYGYTF. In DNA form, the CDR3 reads TGTGCCAGCAGCCCAGACAGGATATATGGCTACACCTTC.

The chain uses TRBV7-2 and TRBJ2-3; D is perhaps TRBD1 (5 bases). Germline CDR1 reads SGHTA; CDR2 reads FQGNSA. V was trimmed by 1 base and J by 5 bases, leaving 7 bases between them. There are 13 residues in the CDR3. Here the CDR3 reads CASSLVGVDTQYF. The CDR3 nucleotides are TGTGCCAGCAGCTTAGTAGGGGTAGATACGCAGTATTTT.

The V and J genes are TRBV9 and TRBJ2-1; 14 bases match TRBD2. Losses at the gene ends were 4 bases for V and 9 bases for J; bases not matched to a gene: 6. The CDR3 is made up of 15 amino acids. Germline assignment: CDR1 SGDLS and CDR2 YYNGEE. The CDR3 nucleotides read TGTGCCAGCAGCCCCCGACTAGCGGGAGGGGCTGAGCAGTTCTTC. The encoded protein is CASSPRLAGGAEQFF. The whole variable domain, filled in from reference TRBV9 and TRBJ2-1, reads DSGVTQTPKHLITATGQRVTLRCSPRSGDLSVYWYQQSLDQGLQFLIQYYNGEERAKGNILERFSAQQFPDLHSELNLSSLELGDSALYFCASSPRLAGGAEQFFGPGTRLTVL.

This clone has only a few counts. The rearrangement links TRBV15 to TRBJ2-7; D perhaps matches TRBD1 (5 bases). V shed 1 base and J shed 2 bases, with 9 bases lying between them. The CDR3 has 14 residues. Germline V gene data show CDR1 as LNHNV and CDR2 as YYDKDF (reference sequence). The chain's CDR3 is CATSRGKGTYEQYV. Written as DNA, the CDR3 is TGTGCCACCAGCAGAGGAAAGGGGACCTACGAGCAGTACGTC.

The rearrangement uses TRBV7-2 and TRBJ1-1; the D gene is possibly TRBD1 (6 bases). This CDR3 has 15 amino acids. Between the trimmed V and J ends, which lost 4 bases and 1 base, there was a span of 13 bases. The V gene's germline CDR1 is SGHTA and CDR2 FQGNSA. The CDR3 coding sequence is TGTGCCAGCAGCTCCGACAGGAGGACGAACACTGAAGCTTTCTTT. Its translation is CASSSDRRTNTEAFF.

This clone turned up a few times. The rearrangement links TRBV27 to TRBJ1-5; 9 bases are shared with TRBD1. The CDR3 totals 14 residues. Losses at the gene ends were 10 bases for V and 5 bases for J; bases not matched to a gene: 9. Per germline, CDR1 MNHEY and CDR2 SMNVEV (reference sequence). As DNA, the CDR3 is TGTGCCATCACAGGGGGCGCGAAGGATCAGCCCCAGCATTTT. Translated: CAITGGAKDQPQHF.

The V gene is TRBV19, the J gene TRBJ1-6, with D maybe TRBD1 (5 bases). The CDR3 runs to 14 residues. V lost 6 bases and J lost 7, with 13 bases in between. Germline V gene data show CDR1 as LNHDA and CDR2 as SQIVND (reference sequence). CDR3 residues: CASRTLGVNSPLHF. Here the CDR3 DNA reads TGTGCCAGTAGAACCTTAGGGGTCAATTCACCCCTCCACTTT.